What follows are 17 T cell receptor beta chains derived from one specimen sequenced in a study of T cell changes during pregnancy in multiple sclerosis. Clones were read by immunoSEQ multiplex PCR, and TCRdb kept only the in-frame ones, dropping some. The sample consists of roughly 49,000 clones, around 95% of them appearing once. Sequencing used CD8+ T cells from peripheral blood mononuclear cells, obtained after pregnancy. The receptors stem from a female donor with multiple sclerosis, enrolled in a pregnancy study.

This chain links TRBV10-1 with TRBJ1-1, with D unclear. This CDR3 region has 13 residues. Germline-derived CDR1 and CDR2 are WNHNN and SYGVQD (reference sequence). V was shortened by 3 bases and J by 5 bases, with 10 bases between the two germline ends. The CDR3 loop reads CASSETGNTEAFF. In DNA, the CDR3 is TGCGCCAGCAGTGAAACGGGGAATACTGAAGCTTTCTTT.

The chain links TRBV19 to TRBJ2-2, with D tentatively TRBD2 (5 bases). The V gene lost 5 bases and the J gene lost 4 bases, with 8 bases spanning the gap. The CDR3 is made up of 13 amino acids. Germline V gene lookup returns CDR1 LNHDA and CDR2 SQIVND (reference sequence). CDR3 sequence reads: CASSARGTGELFF. DNA of the CDR3: TGTGCCAGTAGTGCCCGGGGCACCGGGGAGCTGTTTTTT.

The chain links TRBV30 to TRBJ2-1; 8 nucleotides align to TRBD1. The length of the CDR3 is 16 residues. J was trimmed by 1 base and V by 2 bases; bases with no gene match: 7. Germline CDR1 and CDR2: GTSNPN and SVGIG (reference sequence). The CDR3 loop reads CAWSTLGQVSYNEQFF. CDR3 nucleotides: TGTGCCTGGAGTACCCTGGGACAGGTATCCTACAATGAGCAGTTCTTC.

The J gene is TRBJ2-1, the V gene TRBV27; D not certain. CDR1 MNHEY and CDR2 SMNVEV come from the germline V gene (reference sequence). Trimming pared 5 bases from V and 6 bases from J, leaving 8 bases between. CDR3 length: 12 amino acids. Written as DNA, the CDR3 is TGTGCCAGCAGTCCAACTGTCAATGAGCAGTTCTTC. This sequence encodes CASSPTVNEQFF.

This chain uses TRBV9 with TRBJ2-7; possible D gene TRBD1, 7 bases. Germline V gene lookup returns CDR1 SGDLS and CDR2 YYNGEE. With 4 bases removed from V and 4 bases from J, the gap between germline ends came to 15 bases. CDR3 length: 14 amino acids. The CDR3 sequence is CASSPRGVSYEQYF. The CDR3, as DNA: TGTGCCAGCAGCCCCAGGGGGGTATCTTACGAGCAGTACTTC.

The chain has TRBV4-2 and TRBJ2-3, with 10 bases matching TRBD2. Per the germline V gene, CDR1 is LGHNA and CDR2 is YNFKEQ. V lost 3 bases, J lost 6 bases, and 6 bases stayed unmatched. This CDR3 region has 15 residues. This CDR3 reads CASSQVTSGADTQYF. Here the CDR3 DNA reads TGTGCCAGCAGCCAGGTTACTAGCGGGGCCGATACGCAGTATTTT.

The J gene is TRBJ1-1, the V gene TRBV20-1; maybe TRBD1 (6 bases). V shed 3 bases and J shed 5 bases, with 7 bases lying between them. This CDR3 is 11 amino acids long. Germline V CDR1 and CDR2: DFQATT, SNEGSKA (reference sequence). The CDR3 nucleotides are TGCAGTGCTAGTAGGGGGACTGAAGCTTTCTTT. Translating gives CSASRGTEAFF.

This clone appeared a few times. This chain uses TRBV12-5 with TRBJ2-3, with TRBD2 identical over 7 bases. Germline V gives CDR1 LGHNT, CDR2 FRNRAP. This CDR3 comprises 16 residues. Losses at the gene ends were 6 bases for V and 0 bases for J; bases not matched to a gene: 9. This CDR3 reads CASGQWGGTSTDTQYF. CDR3 in DNA: TGTGCTAGTGGCCAATGGGGGGGTACTAGCACAGATACGCAGTATTTT.

CDR3 protein: CASSLAQTGGGLNEQFF. The CDR3 nucleotides are TGTGCCAGCAGCTTAGCGCAAACAGGTGGGGGGTTGAATGAGCAGTTCTTC. V and J are TRBV7-9 and TRBJ2-1, with D possibly TRBD2 on 6 matching bases. The V and J ends lost 0 bases and 7 bases respectively, with 19 bases between them. Per germline, CDR1 SEHNR and CDR2 FQNEAQ (reference sequence). The CDR3 spans 17 residues.

V gene TRBV7-6 combines with J gene TRBJ1-2, with 8 bases aligning to TRBD1. The CDR3 has 14 residues. V dropped 5 bases and J dropped 5; count of bases not matched to a gene: 7. CDR1 is SGHVS, CDR2 FNYEAQ, per germline. The CDR3 spells CASSAGGAWYGYTF. The CDR3 nucleotides are TGTGCCAGCAGCGCAGGGGGCGCCTGGTATGGCTACACCTTC.

This clone occurred a few times. The rearrangement uses TRBV19 and TRBJ1-2; 8 bases align to TRBD1. V trimming: 6 bases; J trimming: 7 bases; junction bases outside the gene matches: 10. Germline-derived CDR1 and CDR2 are LNHDA and SQIVND (reference sequence). This CDR3 has 14 residues. The CDR3 region has the DNA TGTGCCAGTAGCCTGACTGGACAGGGTGGTGGCTACACCTTC. This codes for CASSLTGQGGGYTF.

The chain links TRBV2 to TRBJ1-2; D unresolved. This CDR3 is built from 15 residues. Between the trimmed V and J ends, which lost 9 bases and 3 bases, there was a span of 20 bases. Germline-derived CDR1 and CDR2 are SNHLY and FYNNEI. CDR3 sequence (DNA): TGTGCCAGGGATTCGGGGTCCTCTAGGGACTATGGCTACACCTTC. It specifies CARDSGSSRDYGYTF.

This sequence joins TRBV14 and TRBJ2-1; weak D call: TRBD1 (6 bases). The CDR3 is 13 residues long. CDR1 and CDR2 from the germline V gene are SGHDN and FVKESK. V lost 1 base and J lost 7, with 8 bases in between. In DNA, the CDR3 is TGTGCCAGCAGCCAAGGCAGGGGAAATGAGCAGTTCTTC. Protein sequence: CASSQGRGNEQFF.

The V and J genes are TRBV9 and TRBJ1-2, with a weak D call TRBD1 (6 bases). V lost 4 bases and J 6 bases, leaving 16 bases between the germline ends. The CDR3 length is 14 residues. Per the germline V gene, CDR1 is SGDLS and CDR2 is YYNGEE. CDR3 region: CASSRTDSHNGYTF. In DNA, the CDR3 is TGTGCCAGCAGCCGGACAGATTCCCACAATGGCTACACCTTC.

The CDR3: CASSTGGTGDNEQFF. CDR3 in DNA: TGTGCCAGCAGCACAGGGGGGACAGGGGACAATGAGCAGTTCTTC. The chain recombines TRBV6-5 with TRBJ2-1; 10 bases map to TRBD1. The CDR3 spans 15 residues. Germline V gives CDR1 MNHEY, CDR2 SVGAGI. V trimming: 6 bases; J trimming: 5 bases; junction bases outside the gene matches: 7.

In nucleotides, the CDR3 is TGTGCCAGTAGTCCGTGGACTAGCGGGAGAGGTCGGACCGGGGAGCTGTTTTTT. This translates into CASSPWTSGRGRTGELFF. This chain connects TRBV19 to TRBJ2-2; 13 bases are shared with TRBD2. CDR3 length: 18 residues. Germline CDR1 is LNHDA and CDR2 is SQIVND (reference sequence). Germline trimming cut 5 bases from V and 5 bases from J; bases unmatched to any gene: 11.

This chain uses TRBV11-2 with TRBJ1-1, with a possible D match to TRBD1 (5 bases). V lost 3 bases and J lost 4, with 9 bases in between. The germline V gene encodes CDR1 SGHAT and CDR2 FQNNGV. The CDR3 runs 13 residues. The CDR3 region is CASSLTVRTEAFF. Written as DNA, the CDR3 is TGTGCCAGCAGCTTGACAGTTCGCACTGAAGCTTTCTTT.